The rows below give T cell receptor beta chains drawn from one sample of a study of blood T cell repertoires in COVID-19. TCRdb's copy holds only in-frame clones and misses some; the assay was immunoSEQ multiplex PCR. The sample includes some 320,000 clones, around 92% of them seen just once. The sequenced material came from PBMCs or T cells enriched from blood (not recorded which). These receptors all come from a woman between 50 and 59 years old who had been exposed to COVID-19. Each CDR3 is given with its conserved first and last residue.

>TRBV5-1
CASSLVGGDYGYTF
>TRBV19
CASTKARDRDQETQYF
>TRBV27
CASSLQGAPGYTF
>TRBV3-1/TRBV3-2
CASSHLGIEQFF
>TRBV27
CASSLPPRETQYF
>TRBV19
CATSWGPADTQYF
>TRBV6-4
CASSLTGVHSPLHF
>TRBV5-4
CASSPSLGGVHNEQFF
>TRBV7-8
CASSSKGLGANTGELFF
>TRBV19
CASSIQQGQGNSPLHF